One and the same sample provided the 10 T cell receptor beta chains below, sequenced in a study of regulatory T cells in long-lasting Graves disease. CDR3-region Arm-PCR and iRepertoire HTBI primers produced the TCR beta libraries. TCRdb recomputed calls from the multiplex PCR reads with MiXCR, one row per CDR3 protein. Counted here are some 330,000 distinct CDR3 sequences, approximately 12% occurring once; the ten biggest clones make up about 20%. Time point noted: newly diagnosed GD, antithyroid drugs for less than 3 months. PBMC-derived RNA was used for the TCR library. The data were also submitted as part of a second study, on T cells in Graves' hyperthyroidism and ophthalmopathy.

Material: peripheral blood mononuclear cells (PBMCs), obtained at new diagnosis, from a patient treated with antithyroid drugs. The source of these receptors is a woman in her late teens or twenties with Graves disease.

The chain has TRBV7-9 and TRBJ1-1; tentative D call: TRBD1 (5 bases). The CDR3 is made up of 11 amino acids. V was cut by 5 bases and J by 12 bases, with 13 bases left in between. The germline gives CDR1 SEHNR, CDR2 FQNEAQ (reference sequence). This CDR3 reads CASSLQVMSFF. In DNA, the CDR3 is TGTGCCAGCAGCCTACAGGTGATGTCTTTCTTT.

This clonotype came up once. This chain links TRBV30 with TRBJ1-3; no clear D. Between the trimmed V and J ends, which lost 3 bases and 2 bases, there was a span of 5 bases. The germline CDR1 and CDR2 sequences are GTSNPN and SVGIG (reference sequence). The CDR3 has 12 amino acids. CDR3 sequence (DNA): TGTGCCTGGAGAAACCCTGGAAACACCATATATTTT. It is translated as CAWRNPGNTIYF.

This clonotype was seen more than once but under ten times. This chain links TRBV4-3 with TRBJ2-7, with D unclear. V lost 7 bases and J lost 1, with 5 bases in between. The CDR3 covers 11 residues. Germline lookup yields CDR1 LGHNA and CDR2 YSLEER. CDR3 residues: CASTISYEQYV. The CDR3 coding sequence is TGCGCCAGCACCATATCCTACGAGCAGTACGTC.

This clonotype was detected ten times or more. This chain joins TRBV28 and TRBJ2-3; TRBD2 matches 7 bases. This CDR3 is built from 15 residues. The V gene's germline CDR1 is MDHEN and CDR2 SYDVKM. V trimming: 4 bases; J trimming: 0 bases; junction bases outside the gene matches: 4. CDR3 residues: CASSSAGLSTDTQYF. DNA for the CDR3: TGTGCCAGCAGTTCAGCGGGGCTGAGCACAGATACGCAGTATTTT.

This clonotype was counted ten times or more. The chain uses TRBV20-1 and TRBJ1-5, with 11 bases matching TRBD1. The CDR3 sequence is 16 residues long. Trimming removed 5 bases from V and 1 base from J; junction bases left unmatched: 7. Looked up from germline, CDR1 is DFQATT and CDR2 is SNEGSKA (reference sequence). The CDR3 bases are TGCAGTGCTCCGTGGACAGGGGGCCCGAGCAATCAGCCCCAGCATTTT. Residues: CSAPWTGGPSNQPQHF.

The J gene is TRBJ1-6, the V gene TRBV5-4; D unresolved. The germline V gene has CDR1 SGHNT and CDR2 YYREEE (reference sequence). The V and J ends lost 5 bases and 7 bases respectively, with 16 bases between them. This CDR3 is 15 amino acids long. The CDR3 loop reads CASRELPAKNSPLHF. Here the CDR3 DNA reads TGTGCCAGCAGAGAACTACCAGCGAAGAATTCACCCCTCCACTTT. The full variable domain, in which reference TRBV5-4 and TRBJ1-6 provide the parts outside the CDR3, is ETGVTQSPTHLIKTRGQQVTLRCSSQSGHNTVSWYQQALGQGPQFIFQYYREEENGRGNFPPRFSGLQFPNYSSELNVNALELDDSALYLCASRELPAKNSPLHFGNGTRLTVT.

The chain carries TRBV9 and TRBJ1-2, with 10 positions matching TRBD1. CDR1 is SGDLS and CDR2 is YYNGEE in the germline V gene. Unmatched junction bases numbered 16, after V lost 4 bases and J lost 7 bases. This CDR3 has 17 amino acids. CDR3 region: CASSSTAAGTGVGGYTF. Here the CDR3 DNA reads TGTGCCAGCAGCTCCACCGCGGCGGGGACAGGGGTCGGTGGCTACACCTTC.

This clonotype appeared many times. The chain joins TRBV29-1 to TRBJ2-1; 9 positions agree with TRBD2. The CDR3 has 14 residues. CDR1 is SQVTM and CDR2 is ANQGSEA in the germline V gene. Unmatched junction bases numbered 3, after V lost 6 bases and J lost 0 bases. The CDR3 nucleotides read TGCAGCGTGAGCGGGGGGAGCTCCTACAATGAGCAGTTCTTC. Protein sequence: CSVSGGSSYNEQFF.

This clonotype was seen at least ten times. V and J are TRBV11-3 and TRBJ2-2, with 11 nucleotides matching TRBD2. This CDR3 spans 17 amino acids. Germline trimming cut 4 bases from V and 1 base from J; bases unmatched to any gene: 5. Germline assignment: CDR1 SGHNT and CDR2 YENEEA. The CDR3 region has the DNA TGTGCCAGCAGCTATCCTAGCGGGGGGATGAACACCGGGGAGCTGTTTTTT. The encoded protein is CASSYPSGGMNTGELFF.

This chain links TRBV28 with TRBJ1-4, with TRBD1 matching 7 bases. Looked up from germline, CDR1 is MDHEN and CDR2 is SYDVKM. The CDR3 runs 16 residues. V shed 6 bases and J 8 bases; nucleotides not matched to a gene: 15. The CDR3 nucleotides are TGTGCCAGCAGGTCACAGCGGACAGGCAGGGGGGAAAAACTGTTTTTT. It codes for CASRSQRTGRGEKLFF.